A single sample gave rise to the 28 T cell receptor beta chains below, sequenced in a study of cytomegalovirus exposure and HLA in healthy donors. Sequencing was performed with immunoSEQ multiplex PCR; in TCRdb, only in-frame clones are kept and a portion is missing. In the table there are approximately 41,000 clones, 90% to 95% of which are singletons. Sequencing used PBMCs. These TCRs come from a man aged 18 to 29 in good health and CMV-seronegative.

The genes are TRBV28 and TRBJ1-4, with 10 bases fitting TRBD1. CDR3 size: 15 residues. Trimming took 4 bases from V and 8 from J; bases not matched to a gene: 7. Germline CDR1 is MDHEN and CDR2 is SYDVKM. CDR3 loop: CASSSPTGGNEKLFF. CDR3 in DNA: TGTGCCAGCAGTTCCCCGACAGGGGGCAACGAAAAACTGTTTTTT.

The V call is TRBV28, the J call TRBJ2-2, with TRBD1 identical over 7 bases. The ends lost 6 bases at V and 3 bases at J; junction bases unmatched: 7. Germline CDR1 reads MDHEN; CDR2 reads SYDVKM. This CDR3 region has 15 residues. The CDR3 spells CASRQGTADTGELFF. The CDR3 nucleotides read TGTGCCAGCAGGCAAGGGACAGCAGACACCGGGGAGCTGTTTTTT.

The chain is built from TRBV6-5 and TRBJ2-7, with a tentative D call TRBD2 (6 bases). This CDR3 region has 12 residues. The germline V gene has CDR1 MNHEY and CDR2 SVGAGI. V was clipped by 11 bases and J by 0 bases, with 11 bases between them. The CDR3 nucleotides are TGTGCCGCGGGGCAGAGCTCCTACGAGCAGTACTTC. Translation: CAAGQSSYEQYF.

This rearrangement joins TRBV21-1 to TRBJ2-6; TRBD2, as called in the table, went unchecked against the DNA. TRBV21-1 is classified as a pseudogene. The CDR3 has 17 residues. CDR3 protein: CASTLSLPRSGANVLTF. The DNA for the CDR3 is TGTGCCAGCACCCTATCCCTACCTCGTTCTGGGGCCAACGTCCTGACTTTC.

The V gene is TRBV19, the J gene TRBJ1-1; perhaps TRBD1 as D (5 bases). This CDR3 is 15 amino acids long. V was shortened by 3 bases and J by 7 bases, with 18 bases between the two germline ends. The germline gives CDR1 LNHDA, CDR2 SQIVND (reference sequence). The CDR3 DNA follows: TGTGCCAGTAGTATTTGGGGCTCGCTCGGAGATGAAGCTTTCTTT. Amino acids: CASSIWGSLGDEAFF.

The chain combines TRBV7-6 with TRBJ2-6; D unresolved. Trimming shortened V by 4 bases and J by 0 bases, and 7 bases separated the two germline ends. Germline CDR1 SGHVS, CDR2 FNYEAQ. The CDR3 runs 15 residues. The DNA of the CDR3 is TGTGCCAGCAGCTCCGAGTTCTCTGGGGCCAACGTCCTGACTTTC. Amino acids: CASSSEFSGANVLTF. Together with reference TRBV7-6 and TRBJ2-6, the CDR3 gives the full variable domain: GAGVSQSPRYKVTKRGQDVALRCDPISGHVSLYWYRQALGQGPEFLTYFNYEAQQDKSGLPNDRFSAERPEGSISTLTIQRTEQRDSAMYRCASSSEFSGANVLTFGAGSRLTVL.

The chain recombines TRBV7-3 with TRBJ2-2; D call uncertain. The CDR3 spans 15 residues. The germline V and J ends were trimmed by 2 bases and 3 bases, with 10 bases remaining between them. Germline CDR1 and CDR2: SGHTA and FQGTGA. The CDR3 DNA follows: TGTGCCAGCAGCTTAGCCCTAGGTGACACCGGGGAGCTGTTTTTT. Its protein product is CASSLALGDTGELFF. The full variable domain, completed using reference TRBV7-3 and TRBJ2-2, is GAGVSQTPSNKVTEKGKYVELRCDPISGHTALYWYRQSLGQGPEFLIYFQGTGAADDSGLPNDRFFAVRPEGSVSTLKIQRTERGDSAVYLCASSLALGDTGELFFGEGSRLTVL.

The chain uses TRBV4-2 and TRBJ2-3, with D tentatively TRBD2 (6 bases). CDR1 is LGHNA and CDR2 is YNFKEQ in the germline V gene. V shed 0 bases and J shed 8 bases, with 18 bases lying between them. This CDR3 is 16 amino acids long. The CDR3 loop reads CASSQEWGDLGGTQYF. CDR3 sequence (DNA): TGTGCCAGCAGCCAAGAGTGGGGGGACCTGGGGGGTACGCAGTATTTT.

CDR3 region: CASSRTGGRLGNTEAFF. In DNA form, the CDR3 reads TGTGCCAGCAGTCGAACAGGGGGCAGATTAGGGAACACTGAAGCTTTCTTT. This chain uses TRBV7-9 with TRBJ1-1; 9 bases match TRBD1. Germline values: CDR1 SEHNR, CDR2 FQNEAQ (reference sequence). V dropped 6 bases and J dropped 1; count of bases not matched to a gene: 12. This CDR3 spans 17 amino acids.

V is TRBV10-2 and J is TRBJ2-1; 7 bases agree with TRBD2. The CDR3 length is 14 residues. CDR1 is WSHSY and CDR2 is SAAADI in the germline V gene. The V segment lost 5 bases and the J segment 7 bases; nucleotides outside the gene matches: 8. The CDR3 is CASSSGALLNEQFF. CDR3 nucleotide sequence: TGCGCCAGCAGTAGCGGGGCCCTCTTAAATGAGCAGTTCTTC.

This chain links TRBV18 with TRBJ1-1; the D is unclear. Trimming removed 4 bases from V and 0 bases from J, with 6 bases in between. CDR1 is KGHSH and CDR2 is LQKENI in the germline V gene. The CDR3 is made up of 13 amino acids. The CDR3 DNA reads TGTGCCAGCTCACAGGGAGTGAACACTGAAGCTTTCTTT. This gives the protein CASSQGVNTEAFF.

The V call is TRBV2, the J call TRBJ1-5; D might be TRBD1 (5 bases). Germline CDR1 and CDR2: SNHLY and FYNNEI. The length of the CDR3 is 14 residues. V lost 6 bases and J 2 bases, leaving 11 bases between the germline ends. The CDR3 DNA follows: TGTGCCAGCAGCCCCGACAGAGGCAATCAGCCCCAGCATTTT. Translation gives CASSPDRGNQPQHF.

The chain employs TRBV2 and TRBJ2-7; the match to TRBD2 covers 10 bases. The CDR3 covers 14 residues. V lost 3 bases, J lost 7 bases, and 6 bases stayed unmatched. The germline V gene encodes CDR1 SNHLY and CDR2 FYNNEI. The CDR3 protein is CASSESGRAGEQYF. DNA for the CDR3: TGTGCCAGCAGTGAGAGCGGGAGGGCGGGGGAGCAGTACTTC.

J is TRBJ1-2 and V is TRBV7-9, with D possibly matching TRBD1 (6 bases). The CDR3 is 15 residues long. V lost 0 bases and J 1 base, leaving 9 bases between the germline ends. Germline V lookup: CDR1 SEHNR, CDR2 FQNEAQ (reference sequence). CDR3 sequence (DNA): TGTGCCAGCAGCTTAGCTCGGACAGATAACTATGGCTACACCTTC. Amino acid sequence: CASSLARTDNYGYTF.

The V call is TRBV28, the J call TRBJ2-3; D is possibly TRBD1 (5 bases). Germline values: CDR1 MDHEN, CDR2 SYDVKM. The CDR3 contains 15 residues. V was clipped by 2 bases and J by 14 bases, with 23 bases between them. The CDR3 sequence: CASSLGGAGPLLPYF. CDR3 coding DNA: TGTGCCAGCAGTTTAGGTGGGGCAGGACCCCTTCTCCCGTATTTT. The whole variable domain, filled in from reference TRBV28 and TRBJ2-3, reads DVKVTQSSRYLVKRTGEKVFLECVQDMDHENMFWYRQDPGLGLRLIYFSYDVKMKEKGDIPEGYSVSREKKERFSLILESASTNQTSMYLCASSLGGAGPLLPYFGPGTRLTVL.

V gene TRBV6-5 combines with J gene TRBJ2-5, with TRBD2 identical over 8 bases. Germline V gives CDR1 MNHEY, CDR2 SVGAGI. The J segment lost 3 bases and the V segment lost 7 bases, leaving 4 bases of the junction unmatched. The CDR3 loop spans 13 amino acids. The CDR3 DNA reads TGTGCCAGCACCTCGGGGGGGGAAGAGACCCAGTACTTC. Amino acids: CASTSGGEETQYF.

The CDR3 DNA sequence: TGTGCCAGTAGTATTCCCGCGGGGGATACGCAGTATTTT. It specifies CASSIPAGDTQYF. The chain combines TRBV19 with TRBJ2-3, with a tentative D call TRBD2 (6 bases). Per the germline V gene, CDR1 is LNHDA and CDR2 is SQIVND (reference sequence). The CDR3 covers 13 residues. Trimming took 3 bases from V and 6 from J, leaving 10 bases between them.

This rearrangement joins TRBV5-1 to TRBJ1-1; TRBD1 agrees at 7 bases. V gave up 2 bases and J gave up 1 base; unmatched junction bases: 5. The germline CDR1 and CDR2 sequences are SGHRS and YFSETQ. The CDR3 is 15 residues long. The CDR3 DNA sequence: TGCGCCAGCAGCTTTATCGGACAGGAGAACACTGAAGCTTTCTTT. Translating it yields CASSFIGQENTEAFF.

The gene calls are TRBV2 and TRBJ1-1; possibly TRBD1 for D (5 bases). The V and J ends lost 2 bases and 11 bases respectively, with 21 bases between them. The CDR3 covers 15 residues. CDR1 and CDR2 from the germline V gene are SNHLY and FYNNEI. CDR3 coding DNA: TGTGCCAGCAGTGAATATAGCAGGGTGGGTGTTCGTGCTTTCTTT. Translation: CASSEYSRVGVRAFF.

The DNA for the CDR3 is TGTGCCAGCAGTGAATTGGGAGGGTTCATCAATGAAAAACTGTTTTTT. Translating it yields CASSELGGFINEKLFF. The genes are TRBV25-1 and TRBJ1-4, with D unclear. Trimming pared 1 base from V and 5 bases from J, leaving 14 bases between. CDR3 length equals 16 residues. Per the germline V gene, CDR1 is MGHDK and CDR2 is SYGVNS.

This clone has only one observation. This sequence joins TRBV10-1 and TRBJ1-2; 9 positions agree with TRBD1. V was clipped by 4 bases and J by 4 bases; unmatched bases: 10. The CDR3 has 16 residues. Germline V gives CDR1 WNHNN, CDR2 SYGVQD (reference sequence). This CDR3 reads CASSVGGTGRSYGYTF. CDR3 bases: TGCGCCAGCAGTGTGGGGGGGACAGGGAGGTCCTATGGCTACACCTTC.

J is TRBJ2-1 and V is TRBV11-2; tentative D call: TRBD2 (6 bases). Trimming cost V 0 bases and J 8 bases, with 11 bases left between them. The CDR3 totals 14 residues. The V gene's germline CDR1 is SGHAT and CDR2 FQNNGV. The CDR3 DNA reads as TGTGCCAGCAGCTTAGATAGGCTAGCGTATGAGCAGTTCTTC. This sequence encodes CASSLDRLAYEQFF. The full variable domain, with the rest looked up from reference TRBV11-2 and TRBJ2-1, is EAGVAQSPRYKIIEKRQSVAFWCNPISGHATLYWYQQILGQGPKLLIQFQNNGVVDDSQLPKDRFSAERLKGVDSTLKIQPAKLEDSAVYLCASSLDRLAYEQFFGPGTRLTVL.

V and J are TRBV4-1 and TRBJ1-4; D unresolved. Germline V lookup: CDR1 MGHRA, CDR2 YSYEKL. V shed 1 base and J shed 7 bases, with 13 bases lying between them. The CDR3 runs 15 residues. The CDR3 sequence is CASSQVPGGSEKLFF. DNA for the CDR3: TGCGCCAGCAGCCAAGTGCCAGGTGGGAGTGAAAAACTGTTTTTT.

This chain uses TRBV4-1 with TRBJ1-5; the D is unclear. Trimming shortened V by 1 base and J by 7 bases, and 8 bases separated the two germline ends. The CDR3 spans 13 residues. CDR1 MGHRA and CDR2 YSYEKL come from the germline V gene. CDR3 amino acids: CASSQVRLQPQHF. CDR3 in DNA: TGCGCCAGCAGCCAAGTCCGGTTGCAGCCCCAGCATTTT.

This chain joins TRBV5-1 and TRBJ1-4; D is ambiguous. V shed 1 base and J shed 0 bases, with 4 bases lying between them. The CDR3 sequence is 14 residues long. Germline V gene sequence: CDR1 SGHRS, CDR2 YFSETQ. CDR3 in DNA: TGCGCCAGCAGCTTGCTTGCAACTAATGAAAAACTGTTTTTT. Translated: CASSLLATNEKLFF.

The chain combines TRBV9 with TRBJ1-4; tentative D call: TRBD1 (5 bases). Germline assignment: CDR1 SGDLS and CDR2 YYNGEE. The CDR3 totals 13 residues. The V end was cut by 4 bases, the J end by 5 bases, with 9 bases between. As DNA, the CDR3 is TGTGCCAGCAGCCCCCGGACAAATGAAAAACTGTTTTTT. Encoded protein: CASSPRTNEKLFF. Together with reference TRBV9 and TRBJ1-4, the CDR3 gives the full variable domain: DSGVTQTPKHLITATGQRVTLRCSPRSGDLSVYWYQQSLDQGLQFLIQYYNGEERAKGNILERFSAQQFPDLHSELNLSSLELGDSALYFCASSPRTNEKLFFGSGTQLSVL.

The gene calls are TRBV10-3 and TRBJ2-5, with 7 bases aligning to TRBD2. The J segment lost 2 bases and the V segment lost 3 bases, leaving 3 bases of the junction unmatched. This CDR3 is built from 14 residues. The germline V gene encodes CDR1 ENHRY and CDR2 SYGVKD. In DNA, the CDR3 is TGTGCCATCAGTGATGGACTAGATCAAGAGACCCAGTACTTC. It yields the protein CAISDGLDQETQYF.

V usage is TRBV18 and J usage is TRBJ1-1; no clear D gene. The CDR3 runs 15 residues. V lost 6 bases to trimming and J lost 5 bases, with 19 bases between them. CDR1 is KGHSH and CDR2 is LQKENI in the germline V gene. The CDR3 sequence: CASSQSPFTGTEAFF. As DNA, the CDR3 is TGTGCCAGCTCCCAGTCCCCATTCACGGGGACTGAAGCTTTCTTT.